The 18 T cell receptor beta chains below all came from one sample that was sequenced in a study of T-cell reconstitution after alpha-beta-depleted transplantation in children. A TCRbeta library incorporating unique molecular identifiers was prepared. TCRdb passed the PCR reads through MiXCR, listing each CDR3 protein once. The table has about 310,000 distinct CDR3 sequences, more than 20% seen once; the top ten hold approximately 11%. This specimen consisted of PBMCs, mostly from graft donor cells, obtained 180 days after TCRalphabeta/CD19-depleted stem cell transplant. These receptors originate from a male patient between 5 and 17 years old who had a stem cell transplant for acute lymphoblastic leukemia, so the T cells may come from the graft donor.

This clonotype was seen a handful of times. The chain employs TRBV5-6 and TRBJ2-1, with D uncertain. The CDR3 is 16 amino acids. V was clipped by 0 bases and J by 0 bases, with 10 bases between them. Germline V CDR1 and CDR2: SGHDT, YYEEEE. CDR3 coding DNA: TGTGCCAGCAGCTTGGTAGTATACTACTCCTACAATGAGCAGTTCTTC. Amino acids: CASSLVVYYSYNEQFF.

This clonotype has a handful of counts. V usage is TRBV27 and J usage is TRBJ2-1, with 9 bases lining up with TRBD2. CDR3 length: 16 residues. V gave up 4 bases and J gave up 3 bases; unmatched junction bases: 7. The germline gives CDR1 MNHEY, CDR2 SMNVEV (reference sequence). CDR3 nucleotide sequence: TGTGCCAGCAGTTCTTTAAGCGGGGGGTTCTACAATGAGCAGTTCTTC. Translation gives CASSSLSGGFYNEQFF.

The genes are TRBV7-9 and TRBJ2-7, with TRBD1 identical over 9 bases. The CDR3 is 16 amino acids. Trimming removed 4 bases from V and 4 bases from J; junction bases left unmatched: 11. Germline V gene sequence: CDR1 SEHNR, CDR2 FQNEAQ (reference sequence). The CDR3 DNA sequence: TGTGCCAGCAGCTACCAACAGGGGGCAGGGGGATACGAGCAGTACTTC. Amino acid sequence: CASSYQQGAGGYEQYF. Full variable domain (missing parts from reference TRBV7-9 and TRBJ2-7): DTGVSQNPRHKITKRGQNVTFRCDPISEHNRLYWYRQTLGQGPEFLTYFQNEAQLEKSRLLSDRFSAERPKGSFSTLEIQRTEQGDSAMYLCASSYQQGAGGYEQYFGPGTRLTVT.

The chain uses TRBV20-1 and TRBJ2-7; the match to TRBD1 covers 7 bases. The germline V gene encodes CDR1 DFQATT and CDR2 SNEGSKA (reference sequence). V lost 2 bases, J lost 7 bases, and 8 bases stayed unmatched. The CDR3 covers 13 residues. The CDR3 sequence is CSARRDSPSEQYF. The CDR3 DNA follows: TGCAGTGCTAGACGGGACAGCCCTAGTGAGCAGTACTTC.

The CDR3 DNA is TGTGCCAGCAGTTTGGGCCTTCTCGGGCGGGAAACTGAAGCTTTCTTT. This sequence encodes CASSLGLLGRETEAFF. The V call is TRBV28, the J call TRBJ1-1; D unresolved. Germline values: CDR1 MDHEN, CDR2 SYDVKM. Trimming removed 3 bases from V and 5 bases from J, with 19 bases in between. The CDR3 is 16 amino acids.

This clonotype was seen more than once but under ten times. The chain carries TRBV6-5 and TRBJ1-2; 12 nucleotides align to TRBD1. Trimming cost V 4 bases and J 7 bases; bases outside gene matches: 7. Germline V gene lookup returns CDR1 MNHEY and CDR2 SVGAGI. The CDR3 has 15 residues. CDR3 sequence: CASSSPGQGASGYTF. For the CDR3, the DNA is TGTGCCAGCAGTTCCCCGGGACAGGGGGCTTCTGGCTACACCTTC.

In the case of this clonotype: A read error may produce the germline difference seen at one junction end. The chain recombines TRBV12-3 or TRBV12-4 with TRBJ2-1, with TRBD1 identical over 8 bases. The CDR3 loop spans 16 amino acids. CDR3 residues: CASRSRDRIYNNAQFF. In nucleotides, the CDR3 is TGTGCCAGCAGGTCCCGGGACAGGATCTATAACAATGCGCAGTTCTTC.

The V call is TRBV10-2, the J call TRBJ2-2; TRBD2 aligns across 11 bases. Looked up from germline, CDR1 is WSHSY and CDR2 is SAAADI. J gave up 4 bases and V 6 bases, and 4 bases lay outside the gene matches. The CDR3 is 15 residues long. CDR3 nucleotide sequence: TGCGCCAGCAGACTAGCGGGAGTAGTCACCGGGGAGCTGTTTTTT. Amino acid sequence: CASRLAGVVTGELFF.

Written as DNA, the CDR3 is TGCGCCAGCAGCTTGGCTACTGGACTACCCCTTAAGCTGTTTTTT. Translated: CASSLATGLPLKLFF. The chain joins TRBV5-1 to TRBJ2-2, with D possibly being TRBD2 (6 bases). Trimming took 0 bases from V and 12 from J, leaving 18 bases between them. The CDR3 runs 15 residues. Germline lookup yields CDR1 SGHRS and CDR2 YFSETQ.

DNA of the CDR3: TGCGCCAGCAGCTTCGACAGGGAACCTAATTCACCCCTCCACTTT. This sequence encodes CASSFDREPNSPLHF. The rearrangement joins TRBV5-1 to TRBJ1-6, with 7 bases aligning to TRBD1. The CDR3 has 15 residues. V gave up 2 bases and J gave up 6 bases; unmatched junction bases: 5. Germline loops: CDR1 SGHRS, CDR2 YFSETQ. The whole variable domain, remainder taken from reference TRBV5-1 and TRBJ1-6, is KAGVTQTPRYLIKTRGQQVTLSCSPISGHRSVSWYQQTPGQGLQFLFEYFSETQRNKGNFPGRFSGRQFSNSRSEMNVSTLELGDSALYLCASSFDREPNSPLHFGNGTRLTVT.

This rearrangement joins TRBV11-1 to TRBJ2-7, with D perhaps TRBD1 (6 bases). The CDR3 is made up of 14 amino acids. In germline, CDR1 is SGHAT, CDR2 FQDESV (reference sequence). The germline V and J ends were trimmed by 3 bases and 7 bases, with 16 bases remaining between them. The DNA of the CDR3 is TGTGCCAGCAGCTTCGAAACCGGGACAAGTGAGCAGTACTTC. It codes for CASSFETGTSEQYF.

The CDR3 region is CASSWEGRMNTEAFF. The CDR3 DNA sequence: TGCGCCAGCAGCTGGGAGGGACGGATGAACACTGAAGCTTTCTTT. The chain couples TRBV5-1 to TRBJ1-1, with D possibly matching TRBD1 (5 bases). CDR3 length: 15 residues. V lost 3 bases, J lost 0 bases, and 12 bases lay in between. Looked up from germline, CDR1 is SGHRS and CDR2 is YFSETQ.

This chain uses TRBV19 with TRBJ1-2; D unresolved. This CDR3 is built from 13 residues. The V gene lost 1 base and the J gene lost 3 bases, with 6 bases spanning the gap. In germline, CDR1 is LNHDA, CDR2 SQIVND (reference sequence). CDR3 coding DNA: TGTGCCAGTAGTATAGGGCGATACTATGGCTACACCTTC. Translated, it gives CASSIGRYYGYTF.

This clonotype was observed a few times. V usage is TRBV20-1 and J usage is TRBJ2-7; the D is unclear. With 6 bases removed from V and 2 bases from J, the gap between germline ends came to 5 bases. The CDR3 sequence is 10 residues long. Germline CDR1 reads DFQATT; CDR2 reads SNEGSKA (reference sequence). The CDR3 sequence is CSATPYEQYF. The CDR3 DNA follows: TGCAGTGCAACCCCCTACGAGCAGTACTTC.

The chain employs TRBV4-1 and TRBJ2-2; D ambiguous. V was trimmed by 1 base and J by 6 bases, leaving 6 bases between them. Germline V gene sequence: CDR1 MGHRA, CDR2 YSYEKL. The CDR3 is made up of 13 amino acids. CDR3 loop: CASSQALAGELFF. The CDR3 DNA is TGCGCCAGCAGCCAAGCCCTGGCCGGGGAGCTGTTTTTT.

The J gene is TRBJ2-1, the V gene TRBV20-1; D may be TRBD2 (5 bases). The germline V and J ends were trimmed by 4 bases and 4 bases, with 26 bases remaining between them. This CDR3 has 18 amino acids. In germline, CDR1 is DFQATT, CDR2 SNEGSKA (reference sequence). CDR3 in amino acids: CSATMRTGIVVMYNEQFF. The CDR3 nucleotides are TGCAGTGCTACGATGCGTACGGGGATCGTCGTTATGTACAATGAGCAGTTCTTC.

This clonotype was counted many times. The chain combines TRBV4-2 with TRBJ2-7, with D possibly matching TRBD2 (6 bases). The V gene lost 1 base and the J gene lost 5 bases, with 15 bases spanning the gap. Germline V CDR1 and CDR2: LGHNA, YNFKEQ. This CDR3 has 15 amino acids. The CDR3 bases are TGTGCCAGCAGCCAAGGCCGACTAGAGAGCGACGAGCAGTACTTC. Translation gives CASSQGRLESDEQYF.

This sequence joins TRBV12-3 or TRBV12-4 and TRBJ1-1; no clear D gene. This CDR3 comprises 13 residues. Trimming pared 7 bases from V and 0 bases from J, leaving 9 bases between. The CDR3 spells CASINRLNTEAFF. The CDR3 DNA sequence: TGTGCCAGCATCAACCGGCTGAACACTGAAGCTTTCTTT.